The T cell receptor beta chain described here comes from a study of regulatory T cells in long-lasting Graves disease. In regard to this clonotype: The target antigen is unknown.

Time point denoted: newly diagnosed GD, antithyroid drugs for less than 3 months. RNA isolated from PBMCs was used to make the TCR library. Peripheral blood, approximately 9 milliliters per patient, was collected in EDTA tubes. The V gene lost 0 bases and the J gene lost 1 base, with 8 bases spanning the gap. This CDR3 is 15 amino acids long. Germline-derived CDR1 and CDR2 are SGHRS and YFSETQ. Study outcomes and limitations: Under persistent disease, TRBV28, TRBJ1-2 and TRBJ2-5 were used preferentially.

In building TCR beta libraries, iRepertoire HTBI primers were used together with Arm-PCR of CDR3 regions. TCRdb itself ran the multiplex PCR reads through MiXCR, one entry per CDR3 protein. The profile covers hundreds of thousands of distinct CDR3 sequences, with roughly 12% appearing a single time and about 9.1% taken by the ten largest. This sample also belongs to another study, concerning T cells in Graves' hyperthyroidism and ophthalmopathy.

The receptor comes from a man under 40 with Graves disease. This chain connects TRBV5-1 to TRBJ1-3, with D unresolved. The sample in question was peripheral blood mononuclear cells (PBMCs), obtained at new diagnosis, from a patient treated with antithyroid drugs. CDR3: CASSLAAASGNTIYF. CDR3 bases: TGCGCCAGCAGCTTGGCCGCCGCTTCTGGAAACACCATATATTTT.